Each of the 7 T cell receptor beta chains below was sequenced from the same sample in a study of early stage breast cancer tumors. The table came from immunoSEQ multiplex PCR; TCRdb's copy has only in-frame clones and leaves some out. The table lists about 48,000 clones, around 83% of them singletons, with roughly 1.5% in the top ten. Sample: blood. These receptors were taken from a person aged 45 to 59 with breast cancer.

V usage is TRBV9 and J usage is TRBJ2-1; TRBD2 aligns across 15 bases. This CDR3 comprises 17 residues. The V and J ends lost 4 bases and 2 bases, in that order; junction bases with no gene match: 4. Germline CDR1 reads SGDLS; CDR2 reads YYNGEE. The CDR3: CASSLGLAGGPYNEQFF. The CDR3 DNA sequence: TGTGCCAGCAGCCTCGGACTAGCGGGAGGGCCCTACAATGAGCAGTTCTTC.

The chain is built from TRBV9 and TRBJ2-2; maybe TRBD2 (6 bases). CDR3 length: 17 residues. With 3 bases removed from V and 1 base from J, the gap between germline ends came to 16 bases. Germline lookup yields CDR1 SGDLS and CDR2 YYNGEE. The CDR3 spells CASSASGGSGNTGELFF. Written as DNA, the CDR3 is TGTGCCAGCAGCGCATCTGGAGGGAGTGGGAACACCGGGGAGCTGTTTTTT.

The rearrangement links TRBV7-6 to TRBJ2-5; D unresolved. The CDR3 covers 13 residues. Germline-derived CDR1 and CDR2 are SGHVS and FNYEAQ. V was trimmed by 5 bases and J by 5 bases, leaving 12 bases between them. The CDR3 sequence is CASSQGPRETQYF. DNA for the CDR3: TGTGCCAGCAGCCAAGGGCCGAGGGAGACCCAGTACTTC.

This clone appeared a few times. This chain joins TRBV18 and TRBJ2-3; D possibly corresponds to TRBD1 (6 bases). The V end was cut by 4 bases, the J end by 4 bases, with 9 bases between. The germline V gene encodes CDR1 KGHSH and CDR2 LQKENI. The CDR3 runs 13 residues. The CDR3 bases are TGTGCCAGCTCACTGGGGGCGTCAGATACGCAGTATTTT. Its protein is CASSLGASDTQYF.

The chain joins TRBV28 to TRBJ2-5, with D possibly being TRBD2 (6 bases). V lost 6 bases and J 7 bases, leaving 36 bases between the germline ends. There are 20 residues in the CDR3. The germline V gene encodes CDR1 MDHEN and CDR2 SYDVKM. CDR3 nucleotide sequence: TGTGCCAGCAGCCCCGGGAAAGCTATTTACTCCTCGCGGGGCGATCCGACCCAGTACTTC. Residues: CASSPGKAIYSSRGDPTQYF. The entire variable domain, with the rest obtained from reference TRBV28 and TRBJ2-5, is as follows: DVKVTQSSRYLVKRTGEKVFLECVQDMDHENMFWYRQDPGLGLRLIYFSYDVKMKEKGDIPEGYSVSREKKERFSLILESASTNQTSMYLCASSPGKAIYSSRGDPTQYFGPGTRLLVL.

This clone was seen a single time. This rearrangement joins TRBV5-6 to TRBJ2-7, with 12 bases fitting TRBD2. Trimming removed 1 base from V and 2 bases from J; junction bases left unmatched: 7. The CDR3 covers 17 residues. The germline CDR1 and CDR2 sequences are SGHDT and YYEEEE. The CDR3 loop reads CASSLILAGGSPYEQYF. In DNA, the CDR3 is TGTGCCAGCAGCTTGATACTAGCGGGAGGCTCCCCCTACGAGCAGTACTTC.

A few counts support this clone. V gene TRBV6-1 combines with J gene TRBJ2-6; D remains ambiguous. The CDR3 is 14 residues long. The V gene's germline CDR1 is MNHNS and CDR2 SASEGT. Deletions cut 1 base from V and 1 base from J, with 2 bases between. CDR3 nucleotides: TGTGCCAGCAGTGAAGGATCTGGGGCCAACGTCCTGACTTTC. Amino acid sequence: CASSEGSGANVLTF.